This T cell receptor (beta chain) was retrieved from a study of T cell changes during pregnancy in multiple sclerosis. With respect to this clone: The junction and the germline gene differ at one end; a read error may be behind it.

The assay was immunoSEQ multiplex PCR, and TCRdb's table has in-frame clones only and misses some. The table has about 77,000 clones, 93% seen once. The CDR3 contains 14 residues. Germline V gene lookup returns CDR1 SSHAT and CDR2 FNYEAQ (reference sequence). The receptor was derived from a female donor in good health, enrolled as a control in a pregnancy study. Sequenced here: peripheral blood, sampled after pregnancy. The gene calls are TRBV7-7 and TRBJ2-1; possible D gene TRBD2, 6 bases. The CDR3, as DNA: TGTGCTAGCAGCTTAGTCGCCGCGGGAAATGAGCAGTTCTTC. Protein: CASSLVAAGNEQFF.